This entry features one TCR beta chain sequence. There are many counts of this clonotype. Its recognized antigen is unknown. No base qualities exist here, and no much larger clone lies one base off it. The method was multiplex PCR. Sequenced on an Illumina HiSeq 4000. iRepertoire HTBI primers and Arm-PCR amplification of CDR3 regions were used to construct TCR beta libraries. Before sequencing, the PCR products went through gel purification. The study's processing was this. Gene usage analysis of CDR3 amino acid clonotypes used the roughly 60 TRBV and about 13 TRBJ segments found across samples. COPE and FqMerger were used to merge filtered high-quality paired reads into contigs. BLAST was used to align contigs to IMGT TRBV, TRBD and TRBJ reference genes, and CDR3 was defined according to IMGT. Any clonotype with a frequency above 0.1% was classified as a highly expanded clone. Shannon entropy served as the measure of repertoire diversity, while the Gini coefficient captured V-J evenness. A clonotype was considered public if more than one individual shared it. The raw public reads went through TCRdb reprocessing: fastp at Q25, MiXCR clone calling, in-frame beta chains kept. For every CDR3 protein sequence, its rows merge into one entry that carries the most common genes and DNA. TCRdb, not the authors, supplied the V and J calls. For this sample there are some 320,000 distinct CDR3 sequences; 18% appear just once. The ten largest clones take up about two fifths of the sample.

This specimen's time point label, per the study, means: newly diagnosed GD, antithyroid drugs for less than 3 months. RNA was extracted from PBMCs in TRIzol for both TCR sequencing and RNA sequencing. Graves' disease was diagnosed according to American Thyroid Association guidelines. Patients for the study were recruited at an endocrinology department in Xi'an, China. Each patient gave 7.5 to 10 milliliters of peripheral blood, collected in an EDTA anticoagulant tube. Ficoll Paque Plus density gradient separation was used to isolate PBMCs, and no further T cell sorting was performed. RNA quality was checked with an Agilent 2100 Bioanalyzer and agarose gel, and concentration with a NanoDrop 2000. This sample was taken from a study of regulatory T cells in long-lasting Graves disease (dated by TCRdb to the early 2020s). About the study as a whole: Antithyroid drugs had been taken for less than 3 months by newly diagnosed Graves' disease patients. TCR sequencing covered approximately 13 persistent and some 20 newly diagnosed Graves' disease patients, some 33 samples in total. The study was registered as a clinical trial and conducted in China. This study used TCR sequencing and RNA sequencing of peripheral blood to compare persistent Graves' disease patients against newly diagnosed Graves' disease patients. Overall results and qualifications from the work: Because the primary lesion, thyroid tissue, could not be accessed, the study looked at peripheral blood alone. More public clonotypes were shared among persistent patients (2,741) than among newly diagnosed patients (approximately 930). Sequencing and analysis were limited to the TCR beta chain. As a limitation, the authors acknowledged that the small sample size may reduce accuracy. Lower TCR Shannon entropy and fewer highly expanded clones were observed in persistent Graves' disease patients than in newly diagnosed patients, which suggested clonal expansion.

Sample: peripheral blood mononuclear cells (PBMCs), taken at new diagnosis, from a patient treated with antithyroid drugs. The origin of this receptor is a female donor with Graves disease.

The CDR3 in this case is CASSYRQVGIATNEKLFF. The nucleotides are TGTGCCAGCAGTTACAGGCAGGTTGGGATTGCAACTAATGAAAAACTGTTTTTT. Rearrangement joined TRBV6-5 to TRBJ1-4; the D gene lacks a confident call. The germline V gene yields MNHEY for CDR1 and SVGAGI for CDR2. V and J are truncated by 2 bases and 0 bases respectively, leaving an intervening sequence of 16 bases. From the cysteine up to the phenylalanine, the CDR3 has a length of 18 residues. Only the CDR3 region is kept as DNA, spanning 54 bases read in frame from base 1.